The T cell receptor beta chain under discussion was sequenced for a study of shared clonotypes between healthy human individuals. Sequencing used immunoSEQ multiplex PCR; TCRdb keeps in-frame clones, though not all of them. The sample lists 1.6 million or so clones, roughly 95% occurring once. V lost 1 base and J lost 7, with 9 bases in between. Per germline, CDR1 SGHDT and CDR2 YYEEEE. The CDR3 consists of 13 residues. This clonotype was obtained from a man aged 25 to 40 in good health. This chain connects TRBV5-6 to TRBJ2-4; D is ambiguous. Sequenced: naive CD4+ T cells sorted from blood. Subset given: CD45RA+ positively selected. CDR3 nucleotides: TGTGCCAGCAGCTTGAAGAATTTCAACATTCAGTACTTC. Amino acid sequence: CASSLKNFNIQYF.